This T cell receptor beta chain was found in a study of memory CD4+ T cells and cytomegalovirus serostatus. The sort gate was single viable CD3+CD4+CD8-CD45RO+ cells for memory CD4+ T cells. In its sample, this clone was seen a few times. V shed 10 bases, J shed 3 bases, and the junction held 8 bases outside the gene matches. The germline V gene encodes CDR1 ENHRY and CDR2 SYGVKD. The CDR3 has 14 residues. Sequencing was performed with immunoSEQ multiplex PCR; in TCRdb, only in-frame clones are kept and a portion is missing. The sample lists tens of thousands of clones; roughly 79% were seen once. This sequence originates from an adult in good health and CMV-seronegative. This chain joins TRBV10-3 and TRBJ2-2; 7 nucleotides match TRBD1. Source material: memory CD4+ T cells from blood. The CDR3 nucleotides are TGTGCCACCGGACAGGTTAAGGACACCGGGGAGCTGTTTTTT. Encoded protein: CATGQVKDTGELFF.